This TCR beta chain is drawn from a study of blood T cell repertoires in COVID-19. The wider study: Samples representing acute and convalescent COVID-19 were sourced from the United States, Italy and Spain. PBMCs, B-cell-depleted T cells, or T cells were the source of the cDNA or gDNA that made up the material.

Per the original data handling: Amplification of reference gene primers provided the estimated nucleated cell counts. Sequencing used immunoSEQ multiplex PCR; TCRdb keeps in-frame clones, though not all of them. V and J calls and clone size are given by that table; D and trimming were obtained from the DNA. The data contain around 320,000 clones, approximately 86% of them seen just once; the ten biggest clones take up approximately 2.2%. The CDR3 sequence is 15 residues long. The germline V gene has CDR1 SQVTM and CDR2 ANQGSEA. V gave up 7 bases and J gave up 5 bases; unmatched junction bases: 10. This TCR derives from a man younger than 35 with active or convalescent COVID-19. The V call is TRBV29-1, the J call TRBJ2-2; 10 nucleotides match TRBD1. Sequenced sample: peripheral blood. The CDR3 sequence is CSAQRDRGETGELFF. For the CDR3, the DNA is TGCAGCGCCCAAAGGGACAGGGGTGAGACCGGGGAGCTGTTTTTT.